Listed here are 32 T cell receptor beta chains from one sample, sequenced in a study of T cell changes during pregnancy in multiple sclerosis. Clones were read by immunoSEQ multiplex PCR, and TCRdb kept only the in-frame ones, dropping some. Here the sample spans about 35,000 clones, under 95% being singletons. The material sequenced was peripheral blood, taken in the third trimester of pregnancy. All receptors derive from a female donor in good health, enrolled as a control in a pregnancy study.

This clone appeared a single time. V is TRBV2 and J is TRBJ2-1; 8 bases align to TRBD2. The CDR3 covers 16 residues. Germline CDR1 SNHLY, CDR2 FYNNEI. V was clipped by 3 bases and J by 1 base; unmatched bases: 5. CDR3 region: CASSDGGRMSYNEQFF. The CDR3, as DNA: TGTGCCAGCAGTGATGGCGGGAGGATGTCCTACAATGAGCAGTTCTTC.

The chain carries TRBV9 and TRBJ2-2; no firm D call. The CDR3 is 13 amino acids. V was shortened by 4 bases and J by 3 bases, with 7 bases between the two germline ends. The V gene's germline CDR1 is SGDLS and CDR2 YYNGEE. The CDR3 here is CASSLQDTGELFF. CDR3 DNA: TGTGCCAGCAGCCTTCAGGACACCGGGGAGCTGTTTTTT.

V and J are TRBV18 and TRBJ2-7, with D possibly matching TRBD1 (5 bases). Trimming stripped 2 bases from V and 4 bases from J, with 9 bases between. The CDR3 is made up of 13 amino acids. Germline V gives CDR1 KGHSH, CDR2 LQKENI. The CDR3 nucleotides are TGTGCCAGCTCACCAGGGGCTGGGTACGAGCAGTACTTC. This encodes CASSPGAGYEQYF.

The chain recombines TRBV7-3 with TRBJ2-7; D unclear. Germline V CDR1 and CDR2: SGHTA, FQGTGA. V was shortened by 5 bases and J by 2 bases, with 22 bases between the two germline ends. This CDR3 has 17 residues. The CDR3 bases are TGTGCCAGCAGCCCGCGCCACCGGGTTCCGAATACCTACGAGCAGTACTTC. Translation gives CASSPRHRVPNTYEQYF.

This rearrangement joins TRBV5-1 to TRBJ2-7, with 9 bases that match TRBD2. Per the germline V gene, CDR1 is SGHRS and CDR2 is YFSETQ. This CDR3 has 16 residues. The ends lost 7 bases at V and 1 base at J; junction bases unmatched: 12. CDR3 nucleotide sequence: TGCGCCAGCGGGGGGGGTAGCGGGAGCTCTTCCTACGAGCAGTACTTC. It yields the protein CASGGGSGSSSYEQYF.

This chain uses TRBV4-1 with TRBJ2-1; 11 bases align to TRBD1. CDR1 is MGHRA and CDR2 is YSYEKL in the germline V gene. J was trimmed by 4 bases and V by 6 bases; bases with no gene match: 5. The CDR3 is made up of 15 amino acids. CDR3 nucleotide sequence: TGCGCCAGCAGTGGACAGGGGGCCCTATACAATGAGCAGTTCTTC. Protein sequence: CASSGQGALYNEQFF.

The chain has TRBV6-5 and TRBJ2-7, with TRBD1 matching over 9 bases. V gave up 4 bases and J gave up 0 bases; unmatched junction bases: 4. CDR1 is MNHEY, CDR2 SVGAGI, per germline. The CDR3 consists of 15 residues. The CDR3 DNA is TGTGCCAGCAGTTCCGGGACAGGGAGCTCCTACGAGCAGTACTTC. This translates into CASSSGTGSSYEQYF.

The genes are TRBV7-9 and TRBJ1-3; D gene unclear. Trimming took off 7 bases at V and 2 bases at J, with 12 bases between the two ends. The CDR3 consists of 14 residues. The V gene's germline CDR1 is SEHNR and CDR2 FQNEAQ (reference sequence). The CDR3 nucleotides read TGTGCCAGCACCACCCGGGAGGCTGGAAACACCATATATTTT. It codes for CASTTREAGNTIYF.

The chain uses TRBV9 and TRBJ1-1; 7 positions match TRBD1. CDR1 is SGDLS, CDR2 YYNGEE, per germline. The CDR3 is made up of 15 amino acids. Unmatched junction bases numbered 8, after V lost 5 bases and J lost 1 base. CDR3 protein: CASRATGAQNTEAFF. DNA of the CDR3: TGTGCCAGCAGGGCCACAGGGGCTCAGAACACTGAAGCTTTCTTT.

V gene TRBV7-3 combines with J gene TRBJ2-2, with D hard to call. Germline V CDR1 and CDR2: SGHTA, FQGTGA. The CDR3 is 15 amino acids. Trimming removed 2 bases at V and 0 bases at J, with 7 bases between. The CDR3, as DNA: TGTGCCAGCAGCTTATTCGACTCGAACACCGGGGAGCTGTTTTTT. Translation gives CASSLFDSNTGELFF.

The chain employs TRBV7-2 and TRBJ2-7, with D uncertain. V gave up 2 bases and J gave up 4 bases, with 12 bases separating them. CDR1 and CDR2 (germline): SGHTA, FQGNSA. The CDR3 sequence is 14 residues long. The DNA for the CDR3 is TGTGCCAGCAGCTTACGGTCCCCTGATTACGAGCAGTACTTC. Translation: CASSLRSPDYEQYF.

J is TRBJ2-2 and V is TRBV2; 7 bases match TRBD1. The germline CDR1 and CDR2 sequences are SNHLY and FYNNEI. The CDR3 spans 15 residues. The V gene end was trimmed by 5 bases and the J gene end by 0 bases; junction bases not matched to a gene: 3. The CDR3 here is CASSKGTANTGELFF. The CDR3, as DNA: TGTGCCAGCAGTAAGGGGACAGCGAACACCGGGGAGCTGTTTTTT.

V gene TRBV28 combines with J gene TRBJ2-2; possible D gene TRBD1, 5 bases. The CDR3 totals 14 residues. Looked up from germline, CDR1 is MDHEN and CDR2 is SYDVKM. V gave up 10 bases and J gave up 3 bases, with 15 bases separating them. The CDR3 coding sequence is TGTGCCACCGCGCTCCAGGGATACACCGGGGAGCTGTTTTTT. The encoded protein is CATALQGYTGELFF.

The CDR3 DNA is TGCGCCAGCAGCCAAGTTCGGTTCGGGACCGGGGAGCTGTTTTTT. Translation: CASSQVRFGTGELFF. The J gene is TRBJ2-2, the V gene TRBV4-3; no clear D gene. CDR1 is LGHNA, CDR2 YSLEER, per germline. The CDR3 extends over 15 amino acids. V gave up 1 base and J gave up 5 bases, with 11 bases separating them.

The CDR3 here is CAWSVHLRGRVNTEAFF. The CDR3 DNA follows: TGTGCCTGGAGTGTACATCTGCGGGGGCGCGTGAACACTGAAGCTTTCTTT. The V and J genes are TRBV30 and TRBJ1-1; possible D gene TRBD1, 6 bases. This CDR3 is built from 17 residues. Germline CDR1 and CDR2: GTSNPN and SVGIG (reference sequence). V was shortened by 0 bases and J by 0 bases, with 17 bases between the two germline ends.

This chain joins TRBV6-1 and TRBJ2-1, with TRBD1 matching over 9 bases. V lost 2 bases, J lost 6 bases, and 8 bases stayed unmatched. This CDR3 has 16 amino acids. Germline V gene lookup returns CDR1 MNHNS and CDR2 SASEGT. The CDR3 nucleotides read TGTGCCAGCAGTGAATCTCCTCGGGACAGGGTCAATGAGCAGTTCTTC. Translated, it gives CASSESPRDRVNEQFF.

This chain links TRBV9 with TRBJ1-2, with a tentative D call TRBD1 (6 bases). The CDR3 length is 15 residues. Looked up from germline, CDR1 is SGDLS and CDR2 is YYNGEE. V was trimmed by 0 bases and J by 3 bases, leaving 12 bases between them. The CDR3 bases are TGTGCCAGCAGCGTAGCTAAGGCAGGGGACTATGGCTACACCTTC. Protein: CASSVAKAGDYGYTF.

This chain joins TRBV5-6 and TRBJ2-3; TRBD2 matches 8 bases. Losses at the gene ends were 2 bases for V and 1 base for J; bases not matched to a gene: 3. This CDR3 region has 15 residues. Germline V gives CDR1 SGHDT, CDR2 YYEEEE. The CDR3 DNA follows: TGTGCCAGCAGCTTCCTCGGGGGGGGCACAGATACGCAGTATTTT. Translated, it gives CASSFLGGGTDTQYF.

The chain joins TRBV11-3 to TRBJ2-2; 11 bases map to TRBD2. This CDR3 has 17 amino acids. Germline CDR1 reads SGHNT; CDR2 reads YENEEA. Trimming at V came to 1 base and at J to 2 bases, leaving 3 bases not matched to a gene. The CDR3 coding sequence is TGTGCCAGCAGCTTAGCCCTAGCGGGGGGAAACACCGGGGAGCTGTTTTTT. This translates into CASSLALAGGNTGELFF. The complete variable domain, with remaining parts taken from reference TRBV11-3 and TRBJ2-2, reads EAGVVQSPRYKIIEKKQPVAFWCNPISGHNTLYWYLQNLGQGPELLIRYENEEAVDDSQLPKDRFSAERLKGVDSTLKIQPAELGDSAVYLCASSLALAGGNTGELFFGEGSRLTVL.

In its sample, this clone was seen a few times. The rearrangement links TRBV19 to TRBJ1-6; no definite D call. Germline V lookup: CDR1 LNHDA, CDR2 SQIVND (reference sequence). The CDR3 covers 14 residues. V lost 6 bases and J 1 base, leaving 7 bases between the germline ends. The chain's CDR3 is CASRVQSYNSPLHF. The CDR3 DNA reads as TGTGCCAGTAGAGTGCAGTCCTATAATTCACCCCTCCACTTT.

The chain is built from TRBV28 and TRBJ1-5; 9 positions match TRBD1. Germline V gene lookup returns CDR1 MDHEN and CDR2 SYDVKM. The V gene end was trimmed by 5 bases and the J gene end by 6 bases; junction bases not matched to a gene: 20. The CDR3 has 19 residues. The CDR3 is CASSTLTGTGFGAGQPQHF. CDR3 nucleotide sequence: TGTGCCAGCAGTACTTTGACCGGGACAGGGTTTGGGGCAGGTCAGCCCCAGCATTTT.

This chain connects TRBV7-9 to TRBJ1-2; D gene unclear. The CDR3 covers 13 residues. Trimming cost V 8 bases and J 4 bases, with 14 bases left between them. CDR1 and CDR2 from the germline V gene are SEHNR and FQNEAQ (reference sequence). DNA of the CDR3: TGTGCCAGCGAACCCCCCGAGGGCTATGGCTACACCTTC. Translating it yields CASEPPEGYGYTF.

This chain links TRBV5-4 with TRBJ1-2; TRBD1 might be the D (5 bases). The V end was cut by 2 bases, the J end by 0 bases, with 11 bases between. This CDR3 spans 15 amino acids. Germline loops: CDR1 SGHNT, CDR2 YYREEE (reference sequence). CDR3 residues: CASSFLSGANYGYTF. The CDR3 nucleotides are TGTGCCAGCAGCTTCTTATCGGGGGCTAACTATGGCTACACCTTC. The whole variable domain, filled in from reference TRBV5-4 and TRBJ1-2, reads ETGVTQSPTHLIKTRGQQVTLRCSSQSGHNTVSWYQQALGQGPQFIFQYYREEENGRGNFPPRFSGLQFPNYSSELNVNALELDDSALYLCASSFLSGANYGYTFGSGTRLTVV.

This chain joins TRBV7-9 and TRBJ1-5, with 8 nucleotides matching TRBD1. This CDR3 region has 13 residues. Germline CDR1 and CDR2: SEHNR and FQNEAQ (reference sequence). With 7 bases clipped from V and 6 bases from J, the junction kept 5 bases outside the gene matches. CDR3 in amino acids: CASTQGASQPQHF. In nucleotides, the CDR3 is TGTGCCAGCACCCAGGGGGCTAGTCAGCCCCAGCATTTT.

The chain carries TRBV6-5 and TRBJ2-1; 7 nucleotides match TRBD2. The CDR3 runs to 13 residues. Germline CDR1 is MNHEY and CDR2 is SVGAGI. The V segment lost 7 bases and the J segment 13 bases; nucleotides outside the gene matches: 13. The CDR3 reads CASTAGSHSPQFF. The CDR3 DNA reads as TGTGCCAGCACAGCGGGGTCTCATTCTCCCCAGTTCTTC.

The chain couples TRBV19 to TRBJ2-3; D call uncertain. Germline assignment: CDR1 LNHDA and CDR2 SQIVND (reference sequence). The V gene lost 4 bases and the J gene lost 4 bases, with 18 bases spanning the gap. The CDR3 is made up of 16 amino acids. The CDR3 reads CASSTKPVTVSDTQYF. The CDR3 DNA is TGTGCCAGTAGTACCAAGCCGGTAACGGTTTCAGATACGCAGTATTTT.

This chain joins TRBV5-1 and TRBJ2-1; unclear D gene. CDR1 SGHRS and CDR2 YFSETQ come from the germline V gene. This CDR3 spans 11 amino acids. Trimming shortened V by 6 bases and J by 7 bases, and 8 bases separated the two germline ends. The CDR3: CASNGHNEQFF. DNA for the CDR3: TGCGCCAGCAACGGTCATAATGAGCAGTTCTTC.

This clone showed up just once. This sequence joins TRBV5-1 and TRBJ2-7; 7 nucleotides align to TRBD2. Trimming at V came to 5 bases and at J to 6 bases, leaving 8 bases not matched to a gene. The CDR3 has 13 amino acids. The germline V gene encodes CDR1 SGHRS and CDR2 YFSETQ. Written as DNA, the CDR3 is TGCGCCAGCAGAAGGGAGGGCACAGGCGAGCAGTACTTC. As protein: CASRREGTGEQYF.

The chain links TRBV18 to TRBJ2-1, with 14 bases aligning to TRBD2. This CDR3 has 20 amino acids. Germline lookup yields CDR1 KGHSH and CDR2 LQKENI. V dropped 3 bases and J dropped 0; count of bases not matched to a gene: 10. The CDR3 is CASSPIKTGTSGSSYNEQFF. CDR3 sequence (DNA): TGTGCCAGCTCACCGATAAAAACCGGGACTAGCGGGAGCTCCTACAATGAGCAGTTCTTC.

The rearrangement links TRBV6-1 to TRBJ2-7, with 7 bases that match TRBD2. The ends lost 1 base at V and 0 bases at J; junction bases unmatched: 3. Per germline, CDR1 MNHNS and CDR2 SASEGT. The CDR3 totals 15 residues. CDR3 sequence (DNA): TGTGCCAGCAGTGAAGGGGGCGGGAGCTCCTACGAGCAGTACTTC. This translates into CASSEGGGSSYEQYF.

On this clone itself: Distinct nucleotide sequences in the sample also encode this CDR3. CDR3 coding DNA: TGCGCCAGCAGCTTGCAGGGAATGAACACTGAAGCTTTCTTT. Its translation is CASSLQGMNTEAFF. This sequence joins TRBV5-1 and TRBJ1-1, with D maybe TRBD1 (5 bases). Trimming took off 1 base at V and 0 bases at J, with 7 bases between the two ends. In germline, CDR1 is SGHRS, CDR2 YFSETQ. The CDR3 contains 14 residues.

The chain uses TRBV9 and TRBJ1-3; D remains unclear. The CDR3 is 18 amino acids. V dropped 0 bases and J dropped 2 bases, with 18 bases sitting between them. Germline CDR1 reads SGDLS; CDR2 reads YYNGEE. CDR3 nucleotide sequence: TGTGCCAGCAGCGTAGAACTTCCGGGTATCCTTACTGGAAACACCATATATTTT. This sequence encodes CASSVELPGILTGNTIYF.